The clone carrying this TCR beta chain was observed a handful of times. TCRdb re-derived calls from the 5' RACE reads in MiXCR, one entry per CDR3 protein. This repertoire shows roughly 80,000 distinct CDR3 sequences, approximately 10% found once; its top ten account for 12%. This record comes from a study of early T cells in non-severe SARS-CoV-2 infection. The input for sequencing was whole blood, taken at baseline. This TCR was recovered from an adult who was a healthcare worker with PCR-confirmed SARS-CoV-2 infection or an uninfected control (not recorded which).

The CDR3 nucleotides are TGTGCCAGCAGTTTAGCGCGACTAGGTGGTAAGCATGAGCAGTTCTTC. Protein product: CASSLARLGGKHEQFF. The chain links TRBV12-3 or TRBV12-4 to TRBJ2-1; D is perhaps TRBD2 (6 bases). The CDR3 is 16 amino acids. V dropped 0 bases and J dropped 8 bases, with 17 bases sitting between them.